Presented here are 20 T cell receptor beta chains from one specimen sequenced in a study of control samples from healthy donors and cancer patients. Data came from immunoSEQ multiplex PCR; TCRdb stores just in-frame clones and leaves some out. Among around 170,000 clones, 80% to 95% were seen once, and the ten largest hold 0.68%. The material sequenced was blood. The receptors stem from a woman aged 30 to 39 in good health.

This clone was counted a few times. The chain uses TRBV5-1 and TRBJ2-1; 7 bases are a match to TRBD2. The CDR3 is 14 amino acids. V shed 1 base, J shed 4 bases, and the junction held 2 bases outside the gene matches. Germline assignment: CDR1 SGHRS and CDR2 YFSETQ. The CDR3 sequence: CASSLTGGYNEQFF. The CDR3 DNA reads TGCGCCAGCAGCTTGACGGGAGGTTACAATGAGCAGTTCTTC.

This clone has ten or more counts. In DNA form, the CDR3 reads TGTGCCAGCAGCCCGGGGGGTCTGGGCTACACCTTC. The encoded protein is CASSPGGLGYTF. The chain combines TRBV28 with TRBJ1-2, with D perhaps matching TRBD1 (5 bases). Germline V gene lookup returns CDR1 MDHEN and CDR2 SYDVKM. V lost 6 bases and J 8 bases, leaving 13 bases between the germline ends. This CDR3 has 12 amino acids.

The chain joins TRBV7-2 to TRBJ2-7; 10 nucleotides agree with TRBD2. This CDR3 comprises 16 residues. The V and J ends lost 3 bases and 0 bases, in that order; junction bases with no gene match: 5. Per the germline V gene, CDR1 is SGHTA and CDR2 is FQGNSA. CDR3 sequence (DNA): TGTGCCAGCAGCTTCGGTTTAGCGGGAGGCTCCTACGAGCAGTACTTC. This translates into CASSFGLAGGSYEQYF.

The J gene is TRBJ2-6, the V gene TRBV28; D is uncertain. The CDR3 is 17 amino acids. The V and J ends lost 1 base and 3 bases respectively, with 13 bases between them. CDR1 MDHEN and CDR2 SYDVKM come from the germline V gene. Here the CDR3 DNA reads TGTGCCAGCAGTTTATTCCTTACGACCCTTGGGGCCAACGTCCTGACTTTC. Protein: CASSLFLTTLGANVLTF.

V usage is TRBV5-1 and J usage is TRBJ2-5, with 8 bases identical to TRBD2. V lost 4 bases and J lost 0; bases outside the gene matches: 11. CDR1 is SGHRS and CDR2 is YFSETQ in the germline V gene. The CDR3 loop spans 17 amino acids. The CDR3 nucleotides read TGCGCCAGCAGCCCCGGCAGACTAGCGAGGTACCAAGAGACCCAGTACTTC. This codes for CASSPGRLARYQETQYF.

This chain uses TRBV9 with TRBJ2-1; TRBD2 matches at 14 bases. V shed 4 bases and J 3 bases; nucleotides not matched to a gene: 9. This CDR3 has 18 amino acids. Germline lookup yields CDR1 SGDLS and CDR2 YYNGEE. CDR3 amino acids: CASSFRGLAGDIYNEQFF. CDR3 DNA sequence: TGTGCCAGCAGCTTTAGGGGACTAGCGGGAGACATCTACAATGAGCAGTTCTTC.

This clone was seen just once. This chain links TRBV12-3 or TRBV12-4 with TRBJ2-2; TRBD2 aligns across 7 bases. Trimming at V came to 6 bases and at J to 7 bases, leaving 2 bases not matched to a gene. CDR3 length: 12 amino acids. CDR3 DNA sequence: TGTGCCAGCAGCCGGACTAGCGGGGAGCTGTTTTTT. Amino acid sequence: CASSRTSGELFF.

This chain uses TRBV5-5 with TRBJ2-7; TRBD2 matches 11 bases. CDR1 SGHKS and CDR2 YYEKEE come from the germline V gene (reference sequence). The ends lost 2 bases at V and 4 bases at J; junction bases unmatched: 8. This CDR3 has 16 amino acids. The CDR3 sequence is CASSLSLAGGVYEQYF. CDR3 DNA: TGTGCCAGCAGCTTATCTTTAGCGGGAGGGGTTTACGAGCAGTACTTC.

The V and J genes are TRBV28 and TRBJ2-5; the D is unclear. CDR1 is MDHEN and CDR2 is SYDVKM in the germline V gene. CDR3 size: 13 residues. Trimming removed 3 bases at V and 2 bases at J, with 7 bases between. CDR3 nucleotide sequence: TGTGCCAGCAGTTTGGTCCCACAAGAGACCCAGTACTTC. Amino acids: CASSLVPQETQYF.

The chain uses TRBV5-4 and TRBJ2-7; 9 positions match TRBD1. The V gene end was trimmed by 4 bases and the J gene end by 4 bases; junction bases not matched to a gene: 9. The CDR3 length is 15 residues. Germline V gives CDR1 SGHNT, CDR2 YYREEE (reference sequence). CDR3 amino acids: CASSDTTGGYYEQYF. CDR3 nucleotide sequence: TGTGCCAGCAGCGACACTACAGGGGGCTATTACGAGCAGTACTTC.

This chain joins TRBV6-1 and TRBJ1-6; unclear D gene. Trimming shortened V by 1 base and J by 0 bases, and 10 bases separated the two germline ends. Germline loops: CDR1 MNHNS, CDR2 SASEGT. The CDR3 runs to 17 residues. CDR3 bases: TGTGCCAGCAGTGAAGTGGGCGCCTTCTCCTATAATTCACCCCTCCACTTT. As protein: CASSEVGAFSYNSPLHF.

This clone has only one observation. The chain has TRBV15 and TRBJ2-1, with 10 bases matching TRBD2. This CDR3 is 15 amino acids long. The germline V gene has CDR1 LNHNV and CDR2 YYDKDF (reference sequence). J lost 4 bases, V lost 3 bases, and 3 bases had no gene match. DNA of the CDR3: TGTGCCACCAGCAGTGGTAGCGGGAGGTACAATGAGCAGTTCTTC. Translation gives CATSSGSGRYNEQFF.

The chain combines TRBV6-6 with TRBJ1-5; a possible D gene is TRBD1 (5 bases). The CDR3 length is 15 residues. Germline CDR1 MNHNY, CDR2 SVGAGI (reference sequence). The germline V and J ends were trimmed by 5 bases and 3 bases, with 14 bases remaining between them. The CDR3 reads CASSMSRDPNQPQHF. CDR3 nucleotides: TGTGCCAGCAGTATGTCACGGGACCCCAATCAGCCCCAGCATTTT.

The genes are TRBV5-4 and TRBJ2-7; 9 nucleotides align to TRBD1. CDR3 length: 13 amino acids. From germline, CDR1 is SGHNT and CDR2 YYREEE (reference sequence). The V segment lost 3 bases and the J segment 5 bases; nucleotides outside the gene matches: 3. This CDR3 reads CASSSTGGDEQYF. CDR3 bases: TGTGCCAGCAGCTCCACAGGGGGCGACGAGCAGTACTTC.

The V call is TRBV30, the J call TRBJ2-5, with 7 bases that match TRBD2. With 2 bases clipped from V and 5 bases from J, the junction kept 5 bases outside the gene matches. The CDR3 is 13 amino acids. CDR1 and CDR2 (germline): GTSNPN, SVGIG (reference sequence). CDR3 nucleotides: TGTGCCTGGAGTTATGGAGCGGGGGAGACCCAGTACTTC. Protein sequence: CAWSYGAGETQYF. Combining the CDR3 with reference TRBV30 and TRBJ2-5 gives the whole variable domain SQTIHQWPATLVQPVGSPLSLECTVEGTSNPNLYWYRQAAGRGLQLLFYSVGIGQISSEVPQNLSASRPQDRQFILSSKKLLLSDSGFYLCAWSYGAGETQYFGPGTRLLVL.

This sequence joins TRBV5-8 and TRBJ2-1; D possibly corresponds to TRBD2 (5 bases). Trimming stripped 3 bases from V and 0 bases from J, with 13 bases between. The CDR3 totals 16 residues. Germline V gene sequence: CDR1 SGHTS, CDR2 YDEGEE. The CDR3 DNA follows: TGTGCCAGCAGCTCGCTCCGAGGGAGCTCCTACAATGAGCAGTTCTTC. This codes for CASSSLRGSSYNEQFF.

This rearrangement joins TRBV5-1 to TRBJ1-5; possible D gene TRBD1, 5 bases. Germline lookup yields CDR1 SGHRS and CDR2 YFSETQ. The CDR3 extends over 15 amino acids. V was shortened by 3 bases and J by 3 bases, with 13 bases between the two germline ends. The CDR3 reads CASSWGEGLNQPQHF. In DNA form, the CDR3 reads TGCGCCAGCAGCTGGGGGGAGGGCCTCAATCAGCCCCAGCATTTT.

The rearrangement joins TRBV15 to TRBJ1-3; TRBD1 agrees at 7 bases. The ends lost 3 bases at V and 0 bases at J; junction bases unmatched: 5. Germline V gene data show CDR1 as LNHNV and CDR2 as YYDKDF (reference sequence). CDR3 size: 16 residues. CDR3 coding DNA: TGTGCCACCAGCAGCGACAGGGCCTTCTCTGGAAACACCATATATTTT. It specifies CATSSDRAFSGNTIYF. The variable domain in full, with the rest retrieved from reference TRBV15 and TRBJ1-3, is DAMVIQNPRYQVTQFGKPVTLSCSQTLNHNVMYWYQQKSSQAPKLLFHYYDKDFNNEADTPDNFQSRRPNTSFCFLDIRSPGLGDTAMYLCATSSDRAFSGNTIYFGEGSWLTVV.

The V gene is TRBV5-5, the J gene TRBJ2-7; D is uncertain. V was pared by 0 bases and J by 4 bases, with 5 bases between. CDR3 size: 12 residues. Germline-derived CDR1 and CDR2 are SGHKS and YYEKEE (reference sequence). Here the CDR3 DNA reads TGTGCCAGCAGCTTGGGGGTGTACGAGCAGTACTTC. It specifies CASSLGVYEQYF. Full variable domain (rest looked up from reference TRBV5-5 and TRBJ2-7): DAGVTQSPTHLIKTRGQQVTLRCSPISGHKSVSWYQQVLGQGPQFIFQYYEKEERGRGNFPDRFSARQFPNYSSELNVNALLLGDSALYLCASSLGVYEQYFGPGTRLTVT.

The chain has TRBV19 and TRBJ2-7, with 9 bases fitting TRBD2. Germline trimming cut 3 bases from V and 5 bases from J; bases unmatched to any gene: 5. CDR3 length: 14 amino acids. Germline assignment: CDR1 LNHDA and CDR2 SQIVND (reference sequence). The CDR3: CASSISGSLDEQYF. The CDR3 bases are TGTGCCAGTAGTATTAGCGGGAGTCTGGACGAGCAGTACTTC.